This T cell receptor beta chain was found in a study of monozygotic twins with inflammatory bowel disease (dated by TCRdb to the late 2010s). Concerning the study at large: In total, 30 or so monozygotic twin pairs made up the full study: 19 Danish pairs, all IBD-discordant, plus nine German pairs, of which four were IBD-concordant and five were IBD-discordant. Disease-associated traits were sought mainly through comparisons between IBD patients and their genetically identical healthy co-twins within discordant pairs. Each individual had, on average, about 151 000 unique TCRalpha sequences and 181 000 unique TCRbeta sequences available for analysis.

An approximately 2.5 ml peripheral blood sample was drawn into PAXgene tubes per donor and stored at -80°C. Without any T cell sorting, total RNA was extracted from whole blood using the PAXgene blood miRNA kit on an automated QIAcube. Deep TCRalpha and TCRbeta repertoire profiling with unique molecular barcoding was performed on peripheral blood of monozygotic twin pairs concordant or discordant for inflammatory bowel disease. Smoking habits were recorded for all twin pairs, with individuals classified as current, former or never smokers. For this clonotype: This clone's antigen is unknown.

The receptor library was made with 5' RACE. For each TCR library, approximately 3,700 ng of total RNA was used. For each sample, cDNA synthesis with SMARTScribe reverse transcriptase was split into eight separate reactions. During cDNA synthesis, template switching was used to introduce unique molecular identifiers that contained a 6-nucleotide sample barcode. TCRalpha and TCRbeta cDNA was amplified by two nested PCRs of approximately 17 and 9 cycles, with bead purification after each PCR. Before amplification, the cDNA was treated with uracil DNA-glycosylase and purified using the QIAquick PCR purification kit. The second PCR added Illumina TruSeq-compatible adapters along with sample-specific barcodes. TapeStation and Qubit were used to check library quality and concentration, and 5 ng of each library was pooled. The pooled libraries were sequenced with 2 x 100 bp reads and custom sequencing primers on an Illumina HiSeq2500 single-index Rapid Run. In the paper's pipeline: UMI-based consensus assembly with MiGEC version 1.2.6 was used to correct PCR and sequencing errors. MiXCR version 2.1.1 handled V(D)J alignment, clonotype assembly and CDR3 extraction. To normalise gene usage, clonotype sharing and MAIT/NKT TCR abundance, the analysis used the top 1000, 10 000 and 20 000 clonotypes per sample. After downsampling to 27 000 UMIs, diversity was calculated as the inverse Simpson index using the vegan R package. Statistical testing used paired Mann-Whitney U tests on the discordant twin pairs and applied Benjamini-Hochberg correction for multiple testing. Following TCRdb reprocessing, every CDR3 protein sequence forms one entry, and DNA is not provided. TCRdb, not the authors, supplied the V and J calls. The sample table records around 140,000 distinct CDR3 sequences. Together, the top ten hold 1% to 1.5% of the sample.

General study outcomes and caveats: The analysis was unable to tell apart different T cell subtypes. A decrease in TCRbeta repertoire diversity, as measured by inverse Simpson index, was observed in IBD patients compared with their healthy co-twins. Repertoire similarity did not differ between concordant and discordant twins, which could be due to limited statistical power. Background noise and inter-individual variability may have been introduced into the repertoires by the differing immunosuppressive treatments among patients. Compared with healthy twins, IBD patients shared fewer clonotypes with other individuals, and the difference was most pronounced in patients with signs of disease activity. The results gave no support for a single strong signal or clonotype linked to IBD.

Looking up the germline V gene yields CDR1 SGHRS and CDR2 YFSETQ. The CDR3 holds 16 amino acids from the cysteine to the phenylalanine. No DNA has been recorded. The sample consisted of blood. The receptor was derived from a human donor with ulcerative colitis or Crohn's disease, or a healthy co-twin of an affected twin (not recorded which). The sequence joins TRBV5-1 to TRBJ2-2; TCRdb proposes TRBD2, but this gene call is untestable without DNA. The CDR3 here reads CASSLMVEGSTGELFF.